Included here is one TCR beta chain sequence, with context. Antigen: not known. The record originates from a study of cytomegalovirus exposure and HLA in healthy donors. General study points: Later analysis suggested most CMV-associated TCR beta chains were HLA-restricted. Accurate predictions that matched the HLA-A and HLA-B alleles of most subjects were reportedly made from TCR beta sequences.

This CDR3 has 16 residues. PCR was performed using 60 Vbeta and 13 Jbeta primers. Under the authors' procedure: Later reanalysis found 80 million or so unique TCR beta chains, about 10 million of them shared. TCRdb keeps only in-frame clones here, not all; method: immunoSEQ multiplex PCR. V and J calls and clone size are copied from that table; D and trimming were computed from the DNA. The sample includes roughly 150,000 clones, under 70% seen only once; the top ten take 2.5% to 3.5%. Healthy individuals who donated bone marrow served as the donors. This sequence joins TRBV1 and TRBJ2-7; the table assigns TRBD1, which was not confirmed against the DNA. TRBV1 is termed a pseudogene. The material sequenced was PBMCs. The receptor was derived from a woman aged 25 to 39 in good health and CMV-seropositive. CDR3 nucleotides: TGCACCAGCAGCCAAGATAATGGGACATCTCCCTACGAGCAGTACTTC. It encodes CTSSQDNGTSPYEQYF.